The 27 T cell receptor beta chains below were found in one sample sequenced in a study of cytomegalovirus exposure and HLA in healthy donors. Use of 60 Vbeta and 13 Jbeta primers characterized the PCR. Using immunoSEQ multiplex PCR, the repertoire was profiled, and TCRdb retains in-frame clones only, with some absent. The listing records approximately 110,000 clones. Input material: PBMCs. The receptors derive from a young man in good health and CMV-seronegative.

The J gene is TRBJ2-1, the V gene TRBV7-3; D gene ambiguous. The CDR3 extends over 12 amino acids. Trimming shortened V by 3 bases and J by 10 bases, and 10 bases separated the two germline ends. Germline V gives CDR1 SGHTA, CDR2 FQGTGA. The CDR3: CASSFDSREQFF. CDR3 bases: TGTGCCAGCAGCTTCGACTCCCGCGAGCAGTTCTTC.

This sequence joins TRBV7-8 and TRBJ1-1; TRBD1 is a possible D gene (5 bases). CDR3 length: 14 amino acids. Looked up from germline, CDR1 is SGHVS and CDR2 is FQNEAQ. Trimming removed 1 base at V and 4 bases at J, with 10 bases between. The CDR3 here is CASSLVGGTTEAFF. CDR3 DNA: TGTGCCAGCAGCTTAGTCGGGGGAACCACTGAAGCTTTCTTT.

This chain links TRBV27 with TRBJ1-1; D gene uncertain. The CDR3 consists of 13 residues. The germline V and J ends were trimmed by 8 bases and 1 base, with 11 bases remaining between them. Germline CDR1 and CDR2: MNHEY and SMNVEV (reference sequence). DNA for the CDR3: TGTGCCAGCGCGTGGGAGCGGAACACTGAAGCTTTCTTT. It encodes CASAWERNTEAFF.

This CDR3 reads CASSGDIVGSVATEAFF. The DNA for the CDR3 is TGTGCCAGCAGCGGGGACATCGTGGGGTCGGTGGCCACTGAAGCTTTCTTT. The V and J genes are TRBV7-2 and TRBJ1-1, with D maybe TRBD1 (6 bases). Germline-derived CDR1 and CDR2 are SGHTA and FQGNSA. The CDR3 is 17 residues long. V lost 5 bases, J lost 4 bases, and 23 bases lay in between.

The chain recombines TRBV9 with TRBJ2-1; D unresolved. The V gene lost 8 bases and the J gene lost 0 bases, with 9 bases spanning the gap. This CDR3 spans 13 amino acids. Germline assignment: CDR1 SGDLS and CDR2 YYNGEE. CDR3 coding DNA: TGTGCCAGGTCATCCAGCTCCTACAATGAGCAGTTCTTC. Protein: CARSSSSYNEQFF.

This chain links TRBV2 with TRBJ2-5; maybe TRBD1 (5 bases). Germline loops: CDR1 SNHLY, CDR2 FYNNEI. This CDR3 region has 14 residues. Trimming pared 8 bases from V and 0 bases from J, leaving 13 bases between. The CDR3 sequence: CASADGAYQETQYF. CDR3 DNA: TGTGCCAGCGCCGATGGGGCGTACCAAGAGACCCAGTACTTC.

J is TRBJ2-7 and V is TRBV27, with a weak D call TRBD2 (6 bases). The CDR3 sequence is 15 residues long. CDR1 and CDR2 from the germline V gene are MNHEY and SMNVEV (reference sequence). V was cut by 8 bases and J by 6 bases, with 23 bases left in between. In DNA form, the CDR3 reads TGTGCCAGCGCGGACCCGGGGACTCATCGGGGCGAGCAGTACTTC. Protein: CASADPGTHRGEQYF.

V is TRBV2 and J is TRBJ2-7, with a weak D call TRBD2 (6 bases). V was trimmed by 6 bases and J by 4 bases, leaving 13 bases between them. Germline loops: CDR1 SNHLY, CDR2 FYNNEI. The CDR3 covers 13 residues. Written as DNA, the CDR3 is TGTGCCAGCAGAGGGAGGTGGCCTTACGAGCAGTACTTC. Its translation: CASRGRWPYEQYF.

V and J are TRBV5-5 and TRBJ1-4; D is unresolved. With 4 bases removed from V and 7 bases from J, the gap between germline ends came to 17 bases. CDR3 size: 15 residues. CDR1 and CDR2 from the germline V gene are SGHKS and YYEKEE (reference sequence). CDR3 residues: CASSIDTPGGEKLFF. The CDR3 DNA reads TGTGCCAGCAGCATCGACACGCCGGGAGGTGAAAAACTGTTTTTT.

This sequence joins TRBV13 and TRBJ2-1, with TRBD2 identical over 7 bases. The CDR3 is 14 amino acids. J was trimmed by 5 bases and V by 3 bases; bases with no gene match: 4. Germline V gene lookup returns CDR1 PRHDT and CDR2 FYEKMQ (reference sequence). The CDR3 DNA reads TGTGCCAGCAGCTTGGGCGGGAGAGACAATGAGCAGTTCTTC. Its translation is CASSLGGRDNEQFF.

The rearrangement uses TRBV5-1 and TRBJ2-1, with a tentative D call TRBD2 (6 bases). Per the germline V gene, CDR1 is SGHRS and CDR2 is YFSETQ. CDR3 length equals 14 residues. Trimming stripped 5 bases from V and 1 base from J, with 10 bases between. In nucleotides, the CDR3 is TGCGCCAGCAGGGCGGGGCTATCCTACAATGAGCAGTTCTTC. The encoded protein is CASRAGLSYNEQFF.

V usage is TRBV4-1 and J usage is TRBJ2-2, with a possible D match to TRBD2 (6 bases). V gave up 4 bases and J gave up 0 bases, with 9 bases separating them. The CDR3 is 15 amino acids. CDR1 and CDR2 from the germline V gene are MGHRA and YSYEKL. The DNA of the CDR3 is TGCGCCAGCAGCCGCGGGGCGTCGAACACCGGGGAGCTGTTTTTT. Translation gives CASSRGASNTGELFF.

This chain joins TRBV7-9 and TRBJ2-7; D not certain. V was clipped by 6 bases and J by 2 bases, with 11 bases between them. This CDR3 is 13 amino acids long. Germline CDR1 and CDR2: SEHNR and FQNEAQ (reference sequence). The CDR3 DNA reads TGTGCCAGCAGTGTTTCAGAAGCCTACGAGCAGTACTTC. It translates to CASSVSEAYEQYF.

This rearrangement joins TRBV2 to TRBJ2-7; D perhaps matches TRBD2 (6 bases). V lost 11 bases, J lost 2 bases, and 10 bases lay in between. The CDR3 totals 11 residues. Germline V lookup: CDR1 SNHLY, CDR2 FYNNEI. For the CDR3, the DNA is TGTGCCTGGGGGGACGCCTACGAGCAGTACTTC. Protein sequence: CAWGDAYEQYF.

The chain is built from TRBV18 and TRBJ2-3; D is unclear. Germline-derived CDR1 and CDR2 are KGHSH and LQKENI. The CDR3 is 12 amino acids. The V and J ends lost 2 bases and 5 bases respectively, with 5 bases between them. The CDR3 DNA follows: TGTGCCAGCTCACCAGTGAGAGATACGCAGTATTTT. It codes for CASSPVRDTQYF.

The chain joins TRBV4-3 to TRBJ2-1; 9 bases are shared with TRBD2. V shed 4 bases, J shed 9 bases, and the junction held 10 bases outside the gene matches. Germline V gene sequence: CDR1 LGHNA, CDR2 YSLEER. This CDR3 spans 15 amino acids. CDR3 region: CASSPLAGGGGEQFF. The CDR3 DNA reads as TGCGCCAGCAGCCCCCTGGCGGGAGGGGGAGGTGAGCAGTTCTTC.

The chain employs TRBV28 and TRBJ1-3, with a tentative D call TRBD1 (6 bases). The CDR3 totals 12 residues. Looked up from germline, CDR1 is MDHEN and CDR2 is SYDVKM. V gave up 5 bases and J gave up 12 bases, with 14 bases separating them. CDR3: CASSLEDSLIYF. DNA for the CDR3: TGTGCCAGCAGTCTCGAGGACAGTCTCATATATTTT. Complete variable domain (other parts from reference TRBV28 and TRBJ1-3): DVKVTQSSRYLVKRTGEKVFLECVQDMDHENMFWYRQDPGLGLRLIYFSYDVKMKEKGDIPEGYSVSREKKERFSLILESASTNQTSMYLCASSLEDSLIYFGEGSWLTVV.

V is TRBV5-1 and J is TRBJ2-7, with 7 bases identical to TRBD1. The CDR3 extends over 15 amino acids. J gave up 0 bases and V 3 bases, and 6 bases lay outside the gene matches. The germline CDR1 and CDR2 sequences are SGHRS and YFSETQ. CDR3 loop: CASSSTGTNSYEQYF. The CDR3 bases are TGCGCCAGCAGCTCGACAGGGACCAACTCCTACGAGCAGTACTTC.

The rearrangement links TRBV6-5 to TRBJ1-1; 9 nucleotides agree with TRBD1. This CDR3 has 15 amino acids. With 5 bases clipped from V and 5 bases from J, the junction kept 9 bases outside the gene matches. Germline assignment: CDR1 MNHEY and CDR2 SVGAGI. CDR3 DNA: TGTGCCAGCAGTAAATCCAACAGGGGGCGGACTGAAGCTTTCTTT. This sequence encodes CASSKSNRGRTEAFF.

V gene TRBV2 combines with J gene TRBJ2-1; D gene unclear. The CDR3 runs 13 residues. Germline V gives CDR1 SNHLY, CDR2 FYNNEI. The V end was cut by 8 bases, the J end by 5 bases, with 13 bases between. The CDR3 DNA reads TGTGCCAGCCAGCGAGAGATGGACAATGAGCAGTTCTTC. It codes for CASQREMDNEQFF.

The CDR3 loop is CAWSVGAGDQSEQFF. CDR3 in DNA: TGTGCCTGGAGTGTAGGAGCGGGCGACCAATCCGAGCAGTTCTTC. The genes are TRBV30 and TRBJ2-1; D might be TRBD2 (6 bases). Between the trimmed V and J ends, which lost 0 bases and 10 bases, there was a span of 19 bases. This CDR3 has 15 amino acids. The germline CDR1 and CDR2 sequences are GTSNPN and SVGIG (reference sequence). The full variable domain, with the rest looked up from reference TRBV30 and TRBJ2-1, is SQTIHQWPATLVQPVGSPLSLECTVEGTSNPNLYWYRQAAGRGLQLLFYSVGIGQISSEVPQNLSASRPQDRQFILSSKKLLLSDSGFYLCAWSVGAGDQSEQFFGPGTRLTVL.

To note about this clone: An end of the junction does not agree with germline; a read error may underlie this. The chain is built from TRBV6-1 and TRBJ1-5; D unclear. This CDR3 is built from 13 residues. Germline V gene lookup returns CDR1 MNHNS and CDR2 SASEGT. The CDR3 sequence: CASSEWENRPQHF. CDR3 nucleotides: TGTGCCAGCAGTGAGTGGGAGAATCGGCCCCAGCATTTT.

This chain uses TRBV6-6 with TRBJ1-2; 7 bases are shared with TRBD1. J was trimmed by 6 bases and V by 9 bases; bases with no gene match: 7. Germline CDR1 is MNHNY and CDR2 is SVGAGI (reference sequence). The CDR3 spans 12 residues. The CDR3 DNA sequence: TGTGCCAGTATGGACAGGCTTGATGGCTACACCTTC. Its protein product is CASMDRLDGYTF.

The V call is TRBV30, the J call TRBJ1-1; TRBD1 matches at 7 bases. CDR3 length: 14 residues. The V and J ends lost 3 bases and 7 bases, in that order; junction bases with no gene match: 11. Germline assignment: CDR1 GTSNPN and CDR2 SVGIG (reference sequence). Written as DNA, the CDR3 is TGTGCCTGGAGGATAGACAGGGTGAGCAGTGAAGCTTTCTTT. It translates to CAWRIDRVSSEAFF. Combining the CDR3 with reference TRBV30 and TRBJ1-1 gives the whole variable domain SQTIHQWPATLVQPVGSPLSLECTVEGTSNPNLYWYRQAAGRGLQLLFYSVGIGQISSEVPQNLSASRPQDRQFILSSKKLLLSDSGFYLCAWRIDRVSSEAFFGQGTRLTVV.

The rearrangement joins TRBV7-2 to TRBJ2-7; D is possibly TRBD1 (6 bases). The V end lost 3 bases, the J end lost 4 bases, and 13 bases lay between the germline ends. CDR3 length: 14 amino acids. Per the germline V gene, CDR1 is SGHTA and CDR2 is FQGNSA. For the CDR3, the DNA is TGTGCCAGCAGCTTGGGAGACAGGCCTTACGAGCAGTACTTC. Its translation: CASSLGDRPYEQYF.

V and J are TRBV5-1 and TRBJ2-7; 9 nucleotides align to TRBD1. In germline, CDR1 is SGHRS, CDR2 YFSETQ. The length of the CDR3 is 16 residues. With 3 bases clipped from V and 2 bases from J, the junction kept 9 bases outside the gene matches. This CDR3 reads CASSSVPGQGTYEQYF. The CDR3 DNA follows: TGCGCCAGCAGCTCGGTACCGGGACAGGGAACCTACGAGCAGTACTTC.

Here the CDR3 reads CASSPWDTQETQYF. The DNA of the CDR3 is TGTGCCAGCAGTCCATGGGACACCCAAGAGACCCAGTACTTC. The chain combines TRBV7-9 with TRBJ2-5; tentatively, D is TRBD1 (6 bases). The CDR3 is 14 amino acids. Germline V lookup: CDR1 SEHNR, CDR2 FQNEAQ (reference sequence). The germline V and J ends were trimmed by 6 bases and 1 base, with 12 bases remaining between them.